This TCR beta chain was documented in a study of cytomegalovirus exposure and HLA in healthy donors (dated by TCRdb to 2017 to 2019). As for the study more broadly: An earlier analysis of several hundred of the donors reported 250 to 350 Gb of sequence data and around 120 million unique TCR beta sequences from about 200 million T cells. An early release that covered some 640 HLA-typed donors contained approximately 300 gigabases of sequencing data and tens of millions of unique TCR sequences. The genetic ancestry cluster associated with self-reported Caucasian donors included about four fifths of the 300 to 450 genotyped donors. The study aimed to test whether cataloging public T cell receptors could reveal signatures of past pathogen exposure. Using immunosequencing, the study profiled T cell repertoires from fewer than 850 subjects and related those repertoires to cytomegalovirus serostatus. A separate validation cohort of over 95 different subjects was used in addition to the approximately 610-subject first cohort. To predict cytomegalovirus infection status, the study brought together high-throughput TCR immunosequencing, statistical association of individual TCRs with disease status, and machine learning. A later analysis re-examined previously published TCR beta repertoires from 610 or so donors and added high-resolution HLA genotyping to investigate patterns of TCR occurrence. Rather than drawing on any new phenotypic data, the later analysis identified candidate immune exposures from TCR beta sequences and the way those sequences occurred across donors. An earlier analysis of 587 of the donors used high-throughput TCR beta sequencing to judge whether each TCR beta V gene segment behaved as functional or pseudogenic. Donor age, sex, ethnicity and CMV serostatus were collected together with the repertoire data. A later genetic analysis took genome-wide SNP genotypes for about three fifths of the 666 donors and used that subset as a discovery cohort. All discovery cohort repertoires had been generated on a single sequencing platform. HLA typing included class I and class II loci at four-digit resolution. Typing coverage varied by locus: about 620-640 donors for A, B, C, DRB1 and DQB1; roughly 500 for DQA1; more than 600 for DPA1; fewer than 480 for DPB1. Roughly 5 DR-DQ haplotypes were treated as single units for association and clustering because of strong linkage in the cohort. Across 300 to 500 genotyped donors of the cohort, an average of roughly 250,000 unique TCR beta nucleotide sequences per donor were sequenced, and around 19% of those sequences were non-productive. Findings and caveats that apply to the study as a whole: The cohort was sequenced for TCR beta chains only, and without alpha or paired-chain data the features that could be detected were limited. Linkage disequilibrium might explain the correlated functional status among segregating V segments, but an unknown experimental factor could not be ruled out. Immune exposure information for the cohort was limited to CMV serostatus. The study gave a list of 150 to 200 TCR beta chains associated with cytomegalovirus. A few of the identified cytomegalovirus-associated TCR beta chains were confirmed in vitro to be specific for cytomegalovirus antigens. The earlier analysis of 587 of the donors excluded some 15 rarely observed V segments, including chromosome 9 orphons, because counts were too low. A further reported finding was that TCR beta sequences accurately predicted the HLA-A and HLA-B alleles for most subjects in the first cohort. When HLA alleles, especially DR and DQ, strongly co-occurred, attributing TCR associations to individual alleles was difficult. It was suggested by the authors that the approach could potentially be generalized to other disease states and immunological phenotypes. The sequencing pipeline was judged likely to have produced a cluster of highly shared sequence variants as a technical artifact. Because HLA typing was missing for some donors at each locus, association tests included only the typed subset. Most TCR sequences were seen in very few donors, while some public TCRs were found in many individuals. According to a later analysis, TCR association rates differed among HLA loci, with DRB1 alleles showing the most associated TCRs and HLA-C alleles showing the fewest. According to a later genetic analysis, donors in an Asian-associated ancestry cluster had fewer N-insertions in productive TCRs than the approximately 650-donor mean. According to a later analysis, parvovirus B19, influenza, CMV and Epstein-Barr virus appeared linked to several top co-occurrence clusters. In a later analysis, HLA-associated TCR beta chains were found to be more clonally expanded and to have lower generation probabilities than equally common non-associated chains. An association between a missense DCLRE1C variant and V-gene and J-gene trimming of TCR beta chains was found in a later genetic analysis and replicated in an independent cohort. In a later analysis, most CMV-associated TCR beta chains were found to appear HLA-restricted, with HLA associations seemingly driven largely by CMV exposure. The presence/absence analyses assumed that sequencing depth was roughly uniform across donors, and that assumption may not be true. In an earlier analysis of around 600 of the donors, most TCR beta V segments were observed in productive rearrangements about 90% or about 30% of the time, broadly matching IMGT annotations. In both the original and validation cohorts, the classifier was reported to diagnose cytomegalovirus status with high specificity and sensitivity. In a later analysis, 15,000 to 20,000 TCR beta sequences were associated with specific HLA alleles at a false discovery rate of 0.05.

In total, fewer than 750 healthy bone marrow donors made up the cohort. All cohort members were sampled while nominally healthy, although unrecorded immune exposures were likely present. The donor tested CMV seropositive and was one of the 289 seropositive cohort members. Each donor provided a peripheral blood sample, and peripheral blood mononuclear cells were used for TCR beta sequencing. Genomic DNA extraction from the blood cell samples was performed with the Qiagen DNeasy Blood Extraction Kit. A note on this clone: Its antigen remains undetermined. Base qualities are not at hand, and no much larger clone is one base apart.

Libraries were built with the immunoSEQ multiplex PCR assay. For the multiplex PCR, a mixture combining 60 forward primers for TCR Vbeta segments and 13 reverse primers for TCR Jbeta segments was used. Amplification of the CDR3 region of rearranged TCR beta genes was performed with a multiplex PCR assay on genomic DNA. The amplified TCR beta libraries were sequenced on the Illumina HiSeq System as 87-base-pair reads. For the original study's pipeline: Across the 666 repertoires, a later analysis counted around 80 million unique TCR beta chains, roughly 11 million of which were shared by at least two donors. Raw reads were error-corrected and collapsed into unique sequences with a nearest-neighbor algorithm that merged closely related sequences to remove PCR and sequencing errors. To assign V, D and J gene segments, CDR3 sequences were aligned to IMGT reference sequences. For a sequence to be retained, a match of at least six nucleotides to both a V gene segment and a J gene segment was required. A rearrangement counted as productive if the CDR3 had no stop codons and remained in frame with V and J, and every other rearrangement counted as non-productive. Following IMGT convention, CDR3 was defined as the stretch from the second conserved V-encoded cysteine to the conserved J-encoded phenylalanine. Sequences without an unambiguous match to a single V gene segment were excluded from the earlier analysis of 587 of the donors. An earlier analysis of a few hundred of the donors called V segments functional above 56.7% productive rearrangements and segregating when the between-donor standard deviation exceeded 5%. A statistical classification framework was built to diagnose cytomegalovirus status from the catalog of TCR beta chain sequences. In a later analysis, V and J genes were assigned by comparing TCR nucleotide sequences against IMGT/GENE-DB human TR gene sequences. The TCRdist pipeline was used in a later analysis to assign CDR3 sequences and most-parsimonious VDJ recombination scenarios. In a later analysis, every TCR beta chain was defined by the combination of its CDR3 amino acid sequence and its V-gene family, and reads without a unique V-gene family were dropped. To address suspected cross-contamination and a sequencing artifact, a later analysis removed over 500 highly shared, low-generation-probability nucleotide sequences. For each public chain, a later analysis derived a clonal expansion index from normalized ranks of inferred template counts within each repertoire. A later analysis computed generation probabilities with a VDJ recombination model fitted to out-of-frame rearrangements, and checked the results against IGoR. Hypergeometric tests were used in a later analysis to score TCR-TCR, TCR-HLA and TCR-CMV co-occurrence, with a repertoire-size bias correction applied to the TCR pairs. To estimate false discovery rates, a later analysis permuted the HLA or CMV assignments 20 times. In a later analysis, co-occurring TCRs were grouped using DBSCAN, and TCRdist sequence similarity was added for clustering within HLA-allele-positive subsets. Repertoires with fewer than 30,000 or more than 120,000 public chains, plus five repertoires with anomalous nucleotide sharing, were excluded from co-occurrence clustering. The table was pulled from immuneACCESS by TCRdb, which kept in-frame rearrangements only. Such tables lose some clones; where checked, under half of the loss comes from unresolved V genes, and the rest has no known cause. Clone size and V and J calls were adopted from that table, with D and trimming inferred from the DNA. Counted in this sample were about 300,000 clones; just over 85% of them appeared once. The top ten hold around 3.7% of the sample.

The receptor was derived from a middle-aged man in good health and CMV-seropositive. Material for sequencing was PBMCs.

For the CDR3, the sequence is CASSTQAVSYNEQFF. In nucleotides, the sequence is TGTGCCAGCAGCACACAAGCGGTGAGCTACAATGAGCAGTTCTTC. This receptor chain uses TRBV7-9 and TRBJ2-1; TRBD2 is possibly the D segment (5 matching bases). The germline V gene (reference sequence) provides CDR1 SEHNR and CDR2 FQNEAQ. V is clipped by 5 bases and J by 3 bases, and the sequence between their germline boundaries is 14 bases long. The CDR3 contains 15 residues, cysteine and phenylalanine counted. The entry retains the CDR3 DNA only, 45 bases that are in frame from base 1.